The 31 T cell receptor beta chains presented below share a single source sample, sequenced in a study of beta chain features in type 1 diabetes. The sequenced template was cDNA made from the entire isolated RNA. TCRdb keeps only in-frame clones here, not all; method: immunoSEQ multiplex PCR. Of 200,000 to 250,000 clones in the sample, roughly 10% were seen once. Sequencing was performed on central memory CD4+ T cells from blood. The receptors stem from a man aged 18 to 30 in good health.

The chain uses TRBV5-4 and TRBJ2-1, with a tentative D call TRBD2 (5 bases). The germline CDR1 and CDR2 sequences are SGHNT and YYREEE (reference sequence). The CDR3 loop spans 15 amino acids. Deletions cut 6 bases from V and 0 bases from J, with 13 bases between. CDR3 residues: CASTIGGPSYNEQFF. As DNA, the CDR3 is TGTGCCAGCACCATCGGCGGGCCCTCCTACAATGAGCAGTTCTTC.

This clone was found a few times. V is TRBV29-1 and J is TRBJ1-5; 10 nucleotides match TRBD1. The germline V gene encodes CDR1 SQVTM and CDR2 ANQGSEA. CDR3 length: 14 amino acids. V lost 5 bases to trimming and J lost 3 bases; unmatched junction nucleotides: 4. For the CDR3, the DNA is TGCAGCGTTAGGGACAGGGGTAACAATCAGCCCCAGCATTTT. It is translated as CSVRDRGNNQPQHF.

This clone was observed a few times. The V call is TRBV7-7, the J call TRBJ2-1; D is possibly TRBD1 (5 bases). The ends were cut back, 1 base at V and 1 base at J, with 8 bases in the middle. CDR3 length equals 15 residues. The V gene's germline CDR1 is SSHAT and CDR2 FNYEAQ (reference sequence). The CDR3 DNA is TGTGCCAGCAGCTTAGAGCAGGGATCCTACAATGAGCAGTTCTTC. It translates to CASSLEQGSYNEQFF.

This chain joins TRBV5-1 and TRBJ1-2; a possible D gene is TRBD1 (6 bases). CDR1 is SGHRS and CDR2 is YFSETQ in the germline V gene. Trimming left V 0 bases short and J 5 bases short, with 14 bases between. The CDR3 runs 15 residues. In DNA form, the CDR3 reads TGCGCCAGCAGCTTGGAGTCGGGCAGGGGATATGGCTACACCTTC. It codes for CASSLESGRGYGYTF.

Only a few counts were recorded for this clone. The chain has TRBV11-2 and TRBJ1-1; D is perhaps TRBD1 (5 bases). Germline loops: CDR1 SGHAT, CDR2 FQNNGV. There are 16 residues in the CDR3. Between the trimmed V and J ends, which lost 4 bases and 7 bases, there was a span of 22 bases. The CDR3 DNA reads TGTGCCAGCAGCTCCCTTCAGGGTCGACCGATCCTTGAAGCTTTCTTT. Translation: CASSSLQGRPILEAFF.

This clone was found a few times. The chain joins TRBV7-2 to TRBJ2-7, with 7 positions matching TRBD2. The V gene end was trimmed by 5 bases and the J gene end by 0 bases; junction bases not matched to a gene: 1. The CDR3 totals 13 residues. Germline assignment: CDR1 SGHTA and CDR2 FQGNSA. CDR3 coding DNA: TGTGCCAGCAGCCGGACTAGCTCCTACGAGCAGTACTTC. This encodes CASSRTSSYEQYF.

This clone was observed a handful of times. The chain has TRBV5-1 and TRBJ2-3; a weak D match, TRBD2 (6 bases). The CDR3 spans 16 residues. V was shortened by 6 bases and J by 2 bases, with 19 bases between the two germline ends. Germline V gives CDR1 SGHRS, CDR2 YFSETQ. The CDR3: CASTIFAGSSTDTQYF. In DNA, the CDR3 is TGCGCCAGCACCATATTCGCGGGGAGTTCCACAGATACGCAGTATTTT. The full variable domain, its missing parts supplied by reference TRBV5-1 and TRBJ2-3, is KAGVTQTPRYLIKTRGQQVTLSCSPISGHRSVSWYQQTPGQGLQFLFEYFSETQRNKGNFPGRFSGRQFSNSRSEMNVSTLELGDSALYLCASTIFAGSSTDTQYFGPGTRLTVL.

This clone came up many times. This chain joins TRBV5-4 and TRBJ2-7; D perhaps matches TRBD2 (6 bases). Per germline, CDR1 SGHNT and CDR2 YYREEE (reference sequence). Trimming took off 5 bases at V and 6 bases at J, with 15 bases between the two ends. CDR3 length: 13 amino acids. This CDR3 is CASRFAGLGEQYF. The CDR3 nucleotides are TGTGCCAGCAGGTTCGCGGGGTTAGGCGAGCAGTACTTC.

This clone was detected a few times. The chain has TRBV19 and TRBJ1-5; weak D call: TRBD1 (5 bases). Germline loops: CDR1 LNHDA, CDR2 SQIVND (reference sequence). Between the trimmed V and J ends, which lost 4 bases and 5 bases, there was a span of 9 bases. The CDR3 loop spans 13 amino acids. CDR3 sequence: CASSKGRDQPQHF. The CDR3 DNA sequence: TGTGCCAGTAGTAAGGGACGGGATCAGCCCCAGCATTTT.

This clone came up a few times. V usage is TRBV28 and J usage is TRBJ1-1, with D tentatively TRBD1 (6 bases). Germline V lookup: CDR1 MDHEN, CDR2 SYDVKM. This CDR3 region has 15 residues. V was cut by 2 bases and J by 1 base, with 11 bases left in between. The CDR3 region has the DNA TGTGCCAGCAGTTTAGGGGGGGCACGGAACACTGAAGCTTTCTTT. It encodes CASSLGGARNTEAFF. The variable domain in full, completed from reference TRBV28 and TRBJ1-1, reads DVKVTQSSRYLVKRTGEKVFLECVQDMDHENMFWYRQDPGLGLRLIYFSYDVKMKEKGDIPEGYSVSREKKERFSLILESASTNQTSMYLCASSLGGARNTEAFFGQGTRLTVV.

The chain joins TRBV7-6 to TRBJ2-1; D is possibly TRBD2 (7 bases). The CDR3 is made up of 14 amino acids. The V end lost 4 bases, the J end lost 4 bases, and 11 bases lay between the germline ends. CDR1 and CDR2 from the germline V gene are SGHVS and FNYEAQ. CDR3 nucleotide sequence: TGTGCCAGCAGCTGGCGGGGGCCTTACAATGAGCAGTTCTTC. Translated, it gives CASSWRGPYNEQFF.

The J gene is TRBJ1-5, the V gene TRBV27; TRBD1 is a possible D gene (5 bases). V was pared by 4 bases and J by 5 bases, with 15 bases between. The length of the CDR3 is 15 residues. Germline CDR1 and CDR2: MNHEY and SMNVEV (reference sequence). CDR3 residues: CASSSRDGAHQPQHF. CDR3 nucleotides: TGTGCCAGCAGTTCCCGGGATGGGGCGCATCAGCCCCAGCATTTT.

The chain is built from TRBV19 and TRBJ2-7; D may be TRBD1 (5 bases). The V end lost 6 bases, the J end lost 2 bases, and 11 bases lay between the germline ends. The CDR3 consists of 13 residues. From germline, CDR1 is LNHDA and CDR2 SQIVND (reference sequence). CDR3 nucleotides: TGTGCCAGTAGCCGAAGACAGACCTACGAGCAGTACTTC. It specifies CASSRRQTYEQYF.

This clone has just a few counts. The J gene is TRBJ2-1, the V gene TRBV4-2; 8 bases line up with TRBD1. The CDR3 extends over 14 amino acids. CDR1 LGHNA and CDR2 YNFKEQ come from the germline V gene. V dropped 4 bases and J dropped 4; count of bases not matched to a gene: 3. The CDR3 nucleotides read TGTGCCAGCAGCCCGGGGACAGGTTACAATGAGCAGTTCTTC. Its translation: CASSPGTGYNEQFF.

V is TRBV7-2 and J is TRBJ2-7, with 7 bases identical to TRBD1. Germline-derived CDR1 and CDR2 are SGHTA and FQGNSA. With V trimmed by 5 bases and J by 2 bases, 9 bases remained unmatched. The CDR3 spans 15 residues. CDR3 sequence: CASSRTGTDPYEQYF. CDR3 coding DNA: TGTGCCAGCAGCCGAACCGGGACAGACCCCTACGAGCAGTACTTC.

This clone was recorded a few times. The V gene is TRBV5-1, the J gene TRBJ2-2, with D unclear. Per the germline V gene, CDR1 is SGHRS and CDR2 is YFSETQ. The V and J ends lost 2 bases and 2 bases respectively, with 13 bases between them. The CDR3 contains 16 residues. For the CDR3, the DNA is TGCGCCAGCAGCTTAGCCCCTCCCGGAAACACCGGGGAGCTGTTTTTT. Its protein product is CASSLAPPGNTGELFF.

This clone was counted a few times. The chain employs TRBV19 and TRBJ2-7; weak D call: TRBD1 (7 bases). This CDR3 region has 14 residues. Germline CDR1 and CDR2: LNHDA and SQIVND (reference sequence). The V end was cut by 4 bases, the J end by 2 bases, with 12 bases between. This CDR3 is CASSTGRGAYEQYF. For the CDR3, the DNA is TGTGCCAGTAGTACGGGCAGGGGGGCCTACGAGCAGTACTTC.

To note about this clone: A far larger clone lies a single base away; this is likely a read error. The rearrangement links TRBV29-1 to TRBJ2-7, with D perhaps TRBD1 or TRBD2 (5 bases each). The CDR3 spans 12 residues. Germline-derived CDR1 and CDR2 are SQVTM and ANQGSEA. The CDR3 region is CRERGVAYEQYF. The CDR3 DNA sequence: TGCAGGGAGAGAGGGGTAGCCTACGAGCAGTACTTC.

This clone was counted a few times. Distinct nucleotide sequences in the sample also encode this CDR3. CDR3 residues: CAWSVDTEAFF. In DNA, the CDR3 is TGTGCCTGGAGTGTAGACACTGAAGCTTTCTTT. The chain recombines TRBV30 with TRBJ1-1; D remains unclear. Germline CDR1 GTSNPN, CDR2 SVGIG (reference sequence). V lost 0 bases and J lost 3, with 2 bases in between. The CDR3 totals 11 residues.

The chain couples TRBV30 to TRBJ2-1, with 13 bases lining up with TRBD2. The CDR3 is made up of 19 amino acids. Germline V CDR1 and CDR2: GTSNPN, SVGIG (reference sequence). V dropped 3 bases and J dropped 0; count of bases not matched to a gene: 11. The DNA for the CDR3 is TGTGCCTGGAGGGGACTAGCGGGGACAGGGATGAGCTCCTACAATGAGCAGTTCTTC. As protein: CAWRGLAGTGMSSYNEQFF.

The J gene is TRBJ2-1, the V gene TRBV7-9; 9 nucleotides line up with TRBD2. Germline V CDR1 and CDR2: SEHNR, FQNEAQ (reference sequence). This CDR3 has 12 residues. V lost 0 bases, J lost 15 bases, and 3 bases stayed unmatched. The DNA of the CDR3 is TGTGCCAGCAGCTTAGCTCAGGGACTAGCGTTCTTC. Residues: CASSLAQGLAFF.

This clone was observed a few times. This rearrangement joins TRBV28 to TRBJ1-2, with D possibly matching TRBD1 (5 bases). The CDR3 loop spans 15 amino acids. Germline V gene sequence: CDR1 MDHEN, CDR2 SYDVKM. V shed 7 bases and J shed 5 bases, with 20 bases lying between them. The CDR3 coding sequence is TGTGCCAGCAACTCTAGGACACCCGTTGGGTATGGCTACACCTTC. Protein sequence: CASNSRTPVGYGYTF.

This clone has a handful of counts. The same CDR3 is also encoded by other DNA sequences in this sample. The chain employs TRBV29-1 and TRBJ1-1; possibly TRBD1 for D (5 bases). V was clipped by 4 bases and J by 0 bases, with 15 bases between them. The germline V gene has CDR1 SQVTM and CDR2 ANQGSEA. This CDR3 is built from 15 residues. For the CDR3, the DNA is TGCAGCGTTGCTCCGGGGTGGGGCATGAACACTGAAGCTTTCTTT. Translation: CSVAPGWGMNTEAFF. Full variable domain (remainder filled in from reference TRBV29-1 and TRBJ1-1): SAVISQKPSRDICQRGTSLTIQCQVDSQVTMMFWYRQQPGQSLTLIATANQGSEATYESGFVIDKFPISRPNLTFSTLTVSNMSPEDSSIYLCSVAPGWGMNTEAFFGQGTRLTVV.

The chain links TRBV5-1 to TRBJ2-4; unclear D gene. CDR1 and CDR2 (germline): SGHRS, YFSETQ. Deletions cut 1 base from V and 0 bases from J, with 8 bases between. The CDR3 has 15 amino acids. CDR3 nucleotides: TGCGCCAGCAGCTTGTTTCCGTTAGCCAAAAACATTCAGTACTTC. This translates into CASSLFPLAKNIQYF.

The V call is TRBV29-1, the J call TRBJ2-7; TRBD2 matches 8 bases. The J segment lost 5 bases and the V segment lost 2 bases, leaving 8 bases of the junction unmatched. This CDR3 has 14 amino acids. Germline V gives CDR1 SQVTM, CDR2 ANQGSEA. CDR3 in amino acids: CSVEREGPLHEQYF. CDR3 nucleotide sequence: TGCAGCGTTGAACGGGAGGGCCCTCTCCACGAGCAGTACTTC.

The chain employs TRBV21-1 and TRBJ2-1. TRBV21-1 is designated a pseudogene. The CDR3 extends over 12 amino acids. CDR3 nucleotides: TGTGCCAGCAGCAAACCCTACAATGAGCAGTTCTTC. Protein product: CASSKPYNEQFF.

The V gene is TRBV15, the J gene TRBJ2-7; D might be TRBD2 (6 bases). The V gene's germline CDR1 is LNHNV and CDR2 YYDKDF (reference sequence). The CDR3 runs to 13 residues. V dropped 6 bases and J dropped 4 bases, with 13 bases sitting between them. The DNA for the CDR3 is TGTGCCACCAGTTTGGGGGGTGATTACGAGCAGTACTTC. Translated, it gives CATSLGGDYEQYF. The full variable domain, rest sourced from reference TRBV15 and TRBJ2-7, is DAMVIQNPRYQVTQFGKPVTLSCSQTLNHNVMYWYQQKSSQAPKLLFHYYDKDFNNEADTPDNFQSRRPNTSFCFLDIRSPGLGDTAMYLCATSLGGDYEQYFGPGTRLTVT.

This clone has just a few counts. The rearrangement links TRBV10-3 to TRBJ1-1; D ambiguous. V was clipped by 4 bases and J by 6 bases, with 18 bases between them. The CDR3 covers 15 residues. Germline assignment: CDR1 ENHRY and CDR2 SYGVKD. CDR3 sequence reads: CAISGGGRWLAEAFF. CDR3 DNA: TGTGCCATCAGTGGGGGAGGACGGTGGTTGGCTGAAGCTTTCTTT.

Turning to this clone: Its ends do not fully match the called genes, so a read error is possible. The same CDR3 can be traced to other DNA sequences in this sample. The genes are TRBV29-1 and TRBJ1-4, with 7 bases aligning to TRBD1. There are 13 residues in the CDR3. Germline lookup yields CDR1 SQVTM and CDR2 ANQGSEA. CDR3 DNA sequence: TGCAGCGTTGATACAGGGGTACATGAAAAGCTGTTTTTT. Translating gives CSVDTGVHEKLFF. The variable domain in full, completed from reference TRBV29-1 and TRBJ1-4, reads SAVISQKPSRDICQRGTSLTIQCQVDSQVTMMFWYRQQPGQSLTLIATANQGSEATYESGFVIDKFPISRPNLTFSTLTVSNMSPEDSSIYLCSVDTGVHEKLFFGSGTQLSVL.

This clone was seen more than once but under ten times. The V gene is TRBV30, the J gene TRBJ2-3; 7 bases match TRBD1. The CDR3 loop spans 13 amino acids. Germline trimming cut 4 bases from V and 4 bases from J; bases unmatched to any gene: 5. Germline CDR1 is GTSNPN and CDR2 is SVGIG (reference sequence). The CDR3 DNA is TGTGCCTGGACCGGGACAGTCTCAGATACGCAGTATTTT. Its translation is CAWTGTVSDTQYF.

The chain employs TRBV5-4 and TRBJ2-1; 8 nucleotides match TRBD1. The CDR3 extends over 15 amino acids. The J segment lost 7 bases and the V segment lost 6 bases, leaving 12 bases of the junction unmatched. Germline V gene lookup returns CDR1 SGHNT and CDR2 YYREEE (reference sequence). The CDR3 nucleotides read TGTGCCAGCAAGCTAGGACAGGGAGAGGTAAATGAGCAGTTCTTC. Translated, it gives CASKLGQGEVNEQFF.